These 10 T cell receptor beta chains came from one sample sequenced in a study of shared clonotypes between healthy human individuals. The method was immunoSEQ multiplex PCR; TCRdb's version includes in-frame clones alone and lacks a portion of them. The sample includes 1,400,000 or so clones, 98% to 99% of them seen just once. The specimen was naive CD4+ T cells sorted from blood. Documented subset: CD45RA+ positively selected. The receptors were gathered from a young man in good health.

The chain carries TRBV27 and TRBJ1-5; 8 nucleotides match TRBD1. CDR3 length equals 14 residues. Germline V gives CDR1 MNHEY, CDR2 SMNVEV (reference sequence). J was trimmed by 10 bases and V by 5 bases; bases with no gene match: 10. The CDR3 loop reads CASSRTGNNRPQHF. CDR3 in DNA: TGTGCCAGCAGTCGGACAGGGAACAATCGACCCCAGCATTTT.

This chain uses TRBV5-6 with TRBJ2-1, with TRBD1 matching over 7 bases. V trimming: 2 bases; J trimming: 2 bases; junction bases outside the gene matches: 1. The CDR3 is 14 amino acids. Germline assignment: CDR1 SGHDT and CDR2 YYEEEE. The CDR3 reads CASSLGQAYNEQFF. CDR3 sequence (DNA): TGTGCCAGCAGCTTAGGACAGGCCTACAATGAGCAGTTCTTC.

The chain is built from TRBV5-1 and TRBJ2-6; D unclear. V was pared by 4 bases and J by 2 bases, with 10 bases between. The CDR3 spans 15 residues. The germline V gene has CDR1 SGHRS and CDR2 YFSETQ. The DNA of the CDR3 is TGCGCCAGCAGCATCCTGAGCACTGGGGCCAACGTCCTGACTTTC. Its protein product is CASSILSTGANVLTF. Variable domain in full (rest from reference TRBV5-1 and TRBJ2-6): KAGVTQTPRYLIKTRGQQVTLSCSPISGHRSVSWYQQTPGQGLQFLFEYFSETQRNKGNFPGRFSGRQFSNSRSEMNVSTLELGDSALYLCASSILSTGANVLTFGAGSRLTVL.

This clone appeared once. V is TRBV2 and J is TRBJ2-5; tentative D call: TRBD2 (5 bases). The V end was cut by 2 bases, the J end by 4 bases, with 11 bases between. Per the germline V gene, CDR1 is SNHLY and CDR2 is FYNNEI. This CDR3 comprises 14 residues. CDR3 DNA sequence: TGTGCCAGCAGTGAATTTAAAGGGAGAGAGACCCAGTACTTC. This gives the protein CASSEFKGRETQYF.

In this sample, this clone turned up once. J is TRBJ2-3 and V is TRBV5-1; unclear D gene. The germline gives CDR1 SGHRS, CDR2 YFSETQ. The V end was cut by 0 bases, the J end by 6 bases, with 8 bases between. The CDR3 runs to 13 residues. In DNA form, the CDR3 reads TGCGCCAGCAGCTTGGCGGCCGAGGATACGCAGTATTTT. Its translation: CASSLAAEDTQYF.

The chain joins TRBV5-4 to TRBJ2-5; TRBD1 matches at 7 bases. This CDR3 region has 14 residues. Germline V gene lookup returns CDR1 SGHNT and CDR2 YYREEE (reference sequence). V shed 1 base and J 5 bases; nucleotides not matched to a gene: 5. CDR3 nucleotide sequence: TGTGCCAGCAGCTTGTCGACAGGGTCGGAGACCCAGTACTTC. Translated: CASSLSTGSETQYF.

The J gene is TRBJ1-4, the V gene TRBV28; D ambiguous. CDR1 is MDHEN, CDR2 SYDVKM, per germline. CDR3 length equals 14 residues. Trimming pared 1 base from V and 8 bases from J, leaving 11 bases between. In DNA, the CDR3 is TGTGCCAGCAGTTTATCGCACCTTGGGGAAAAACTGTTTTTT. Encoded protein: CASSLSHLGEKLFF.

This clone occurred once. The chain carries TRBV5-5 and TRBJ1-5, with TRBD1 as a possible D gene (6 bases). The CDR3 extends over 15 amino acids. The V end was cut by 2 bases, the J end by 0 bases, with 9 bases between. Germline CDR1 is SGHKS and CDR2 is YYEKEE (reference sequence). The DNA for the CDR3 is TGTGCCAGCAGCTTCGGACAGCCTAGCAATCAGCCCCAGCATTTT. It specifies CASSFGQPSNQPQHF.

J is TRBJ2-7 and V is TRBV9; D assignment may be TRBD1 or TRBD2 (5 bases each). The ends were cut back, 0 bases at V and 7 bases at J, with 17 bases in the middle. In germline, CDR1 is SGDLS, CDR2 YYNGEE. This CDR3 is built from 15 residues. CDR3 protein: CASSVGGRPDEEQYF. Written as DNA, the CDR3 is TGTGCCAGCAGCGTAGGGGGACGGCCGGATGAGGAGCAGTACTTC.

J is TRBJ2-7 and V is TRBV13, with TRBD1 identical over 7 bases. This CDR3 is 15 amino acids long. The J segment lost 2 bases and the V segment lost 5 bases, leaving 9 bases of the junction unmatched. Per the germline V gene, CDR1 is PRHDT and CDR2 is FYEKMQ (reference sequence). The CDR3 region is CASSPSPGTAYEQYF. In DNA form, the CDR3 reads TGTGCCAGCAGCCCCTCCCCCGGGACAGCCTACGAGCAGTACTTC.